The T cell receptor (beta chain) described here comes from a study of cytomegalovirus exposure and HLA in healthy donors (dated by TCRdb to the late 2010s). With regard to the full study: In an earlier analysis of several hundred of the donors, approximately 300 Gb of sequence data and roughly 100 million unique TCR beta sequences from some 170 million T cells were reported. Roughly 300 gigabases of sequencing data and about 92 million unique TCR sequences made up an early release that covered under 750 HLA-typed donors. Among the roughly 390 genotyped donors, approximately 81% belonged to the genetic ancestry cluster associated with self-reported Caucasian donors. The aim of the study was to test whether cataloging public T cell receptors could identify signatures of past pathogen exposure. The study profiled the T cell repertoires of hundreds of subjects by immunosequencing and related them to cytomegalovirus serostatus. In addition to the first cohort of several hundred subjects, a separate validation cohort of under 150 different subjects was used. The study combined high-throughput TCR immunosequencing, statistical association of individual TCRs with disease status, and machine learning to predict cytomegalovirus infection status. A later analysis re-examined previously published TCR beta repertoires from roughly 650 donors and added high-resolution HLA genotyping to investigate patterns of TCR occurrence. Rather than drawing on any new phenotypic data, the later analysis identified candidate immune exposures from TCR beta sequences and the way those sequences occurred across donors. To decide whether each TCR beta V gene segment behaved as functional or pseudogenic, an earlier analysis of some 600 of the donors relied on high-throughput TCR beta sequencing. Donor age, sex, ethnicity and CMV serostatus were compiled together with the repertoire data. Genome-wide SNP genotypes for about 65% of the roughly 670 donors were used in a later genetic analysis, which treated that subset as a discovery cohort. Every discovery cohort repertoire had been produced on one sequencing platform. Both class I and class II loci were covered by HLA typing, at four-digit resolution. The number of typed donors differed by locus: 629-630 for A, B, C, DRB1 and DQB1; 500 to 550 for DQA1; 606 for DPA1; and some 430 for DPB1. Because of strong linkage in the cohort, 5 or 6 DR-DQ haplotypes were treated as single units for association and clustering. On average, 235,054 unique TCR beta nucleotide sequences were sequenced per donor among about 400 genotyped donors of the cohort, with approximately 18% of those sequences being non-productive. Study-level results and caveats: According to a later analysis, parvovirus B19, influenza, CMV and Epstein-Barr virus appeared linked to several top co-occurrence clusters. A total of roughly 160 TCR beta chains were listed by the study as associated with cytomegalovirus. Correlated functional status among segregating V segments might be attributable to linkage disequilibrium, but an unknown experimental factor could not be ruled out. Because HLA typing was missing for some donors at each locus, association tests included only the typed subset. In an earlier analysis of more than 500 of the donors, most TCR beta V segments appeared in productive rearrangements about 87% or about 30% of the time, broadly matching IMGT annotations. When HLA alleles, especially DR and DQ, strongly co-occurred, attributing TCR associations to individual alleles was difficult. Compared with equally common non-associated chains, HLA-associated TCR beta chains in a later analysis were more clonally expanded and had lower generation probabilities. Compared with the 666-donor mean, donors in an Asian-associated ancestry cluster had fewer N-insertions in productive TCRs, according to a later genetic analysis. Most TCR sequences were observed very rarely across donors, whereas some public TCRs were present in many individuals. A further reported finding was that TCR beta sequences accurately predicted the HLA-A and HLA-B alleles for most subjects in the first cohort. In a later analysis, the rate of TCR association differed among HLA loci, with DRB1 alleles having the most associated TCRs and HLA-C alleles having the fewest. The authors suggested that the approach could potentially be extended to other disease states and immunological phenotypes. The cohort was sequenced for TCR beta chains only, and without alpha or paired-chain data the features that could be detected were limited. The classifier was reported to diagnose cytomegalovirus status with high specificity and sensitivity in both the original and validation cohorts. A group of highly shared sequence variants was considered likely to be a technical artifact of the sequencing pipeline. At a false discovery rate of 0.05, a later analysis linked about 17,000 TCR beta sequences to specific HLA alleles. A few of the identified cytomegalovirus-associated TCR beta chains were confirmed in vitro to be specific for cytomegalovirus antigens. Because counts were too low, roughly 18 rarely observed V segments, including chromosome 9 orphons, were left out of the earlier analysis of over 550 of the donors. Some IMGT-functional V segments, including TRBV6-2 and TRBV6-3, could not be told apart with the 87-base-pair reads, so those segments were excluded. In a later genetic analysis, a missense DCLRE1C variant was associated with V-gene and J-gene trimming of TCR beta chains, and the association was replicated in an independent cohort. CMV serostatus was the only immune exposure information available for the cohort. According to a later analysis, most CMV-associated TCR beta chains appeared to be HLA-restricted, and the HLA associations seemed to be driven largely by CMV exposure. Presence/absence analyses assumed roughly uniform sequencing depth across donors, an assumption that may not hold.

V is shortened by 2 bases, J by 4 bases, and the region joining them spans 11 bases. Including cysteine and phenylalanine, the CDR3 has 15 amino acids. Of the read, only the CDR3 DNA is kept; its 45 bases are in frame from base 1. The germline V gene provides CDR1 KGHSH and CDR2 LQKENI. Library preparation employed the immunoSEQ multiplex PCR assay. A mixture of 60 forward primers for TCR Vbeta segments and 13 reverse primers for TCR Jbeta segments was used in the multiplex PCR. The CDR3 region of rearranged TCR beta genes was amplified from genomic DNA by a multiplex PCR assay. On the Illumina HiSeq System, the amplified TCR beta libraries were sequenced as 87-base-pair reads. Turning to the authors' computational methods: Across the roughly 700 repertoires, a later analysis counted 60 million to 90 million unique TCR beta chains, 8.5 million to 12 million of which were shared by at least two donors. Raw reads were error-corrected and collapsed into unique sequences with a nearest-neighbor algorithm that merged closely related sequences to remove PCR and sequencing errors. To assign V, D and J gene segments, CDR3 sequences were aligned to IMGT reference sequences. For a sequence to be retained, a match of at least six nucleotides was required to both a V gene segment and a J gene segment. Rearrangements were classified as productive when the CDR3 lacked stop codons and remained in frame with V and J, and all other rearrangements were classified as non-productive. CDR3 was defined according to IMGT convention as the region running from the second conserved V-encoded cysteine to the conserved J-encoded phenylalanine. The earlier analysis of 500 to 600 of the donors excluded sequences that lacked an unambiguous match to a single V gene segment. An earlier analysis of almost 600 of the donors classified V segments as functional when productive rearrangements were above 56.7% and as segregating when the standard deviation between donors was above 5%. A statistical classification framework was built to diagnose cytomegalovirus status from the catalog of TCR beta chain sequences. In a later analysis, TCR nucleotide sequences were compared against IMGT/GENE-DB human TR gene sequences so that V and J genes could be assigned. A later analysis assigned CDR3 sequences and most-parsimonious VDJ recombination scenarios with the TCRdist pipeline. A later analysis defined each TCR beta chain by its CDR3 amino acid sequence plus V-gene family, and excluded reads lacking a unique V-gene family. In a later analysis, fewer than 650 highly shared, low-generation-probability nucleotide sequences were removed to address suspected cross-contamination and a sequencing artifact. A later analysis calculated a clonal expansion index for each public chain from normalized within-repertoire ranks of inferred template counts. Generation probabilities in a later analysis came from a VDJ recombination model fitted to out-of-frame rearrangements, and those results were checked against IGoR. In a later analysis, TCR-TCR, TCR-HLA and TCR-CMV co-occurrence was scored with hypergeometric tests, and a repertoire-size bias correction was applied to TCR pairs. A later analysis estimated false discovery rates by permuting HLA or CMV assignments 20 times. A later analysis grouped co-occurring TCRs with DBSCAN, adding TCRdist sequence similarity when clustering within HLA-allele-positive subsets. Repertoires with fewer than 30,000 or more than 120,000 public chains, plus five repertoires with anomalous nucleotide sharing, were excluded from co-occurrence clustering. TCRdb obtained this table from immuneACCESS and retained in-frame rearrangements with V and J assigned. These tables miss some clones; where compared with another copy, unresolved V genes account for less than half of the shortfall, and the remainder is unexplained. V and J calls and clone size are copied from that table; D and trimming were computed from the DNA. This sample comprises 95,000 to 150,000 clones, around 75% of them detected only once. The ten largest clones add up to less than 2.5% of the sample.

Remarks on this clone: The target of this receptor is not known. Within one base of it there is no much larger clone, and no base qualities were kept.

The cohort was made up of 500 to 800 healthy bone marrow donors. At the time of sampling, all cohort members were nominally healthy, though unrecorded immune exposures were likely present. The donor was CMV seronegative and was included in the group of 352 seronegative cohort members. A peripheral blood sample was collected from each donor, and TCR beta sequencing was performed on peripheral blood mononuclear cells. Genomic DNA extraction from the blood cell samples was performed with the Qiagen DNeasy Blood Extraction Kit. The V and J segments used are TRBV18 and TRBJ1-4; TRBD1 is perhaps the D gene, given 6 matching bases. The clonotype comes from a man aged 25 to 45 in good health and CMV-seronegative. Material for sequencing was PBMCs. The nucleotides read TGTGCCAGCTCACCATCGGCCAGGGGTAATGAAAAACTGTTTTTT. It codes for CASSPSARGNEKLFF.